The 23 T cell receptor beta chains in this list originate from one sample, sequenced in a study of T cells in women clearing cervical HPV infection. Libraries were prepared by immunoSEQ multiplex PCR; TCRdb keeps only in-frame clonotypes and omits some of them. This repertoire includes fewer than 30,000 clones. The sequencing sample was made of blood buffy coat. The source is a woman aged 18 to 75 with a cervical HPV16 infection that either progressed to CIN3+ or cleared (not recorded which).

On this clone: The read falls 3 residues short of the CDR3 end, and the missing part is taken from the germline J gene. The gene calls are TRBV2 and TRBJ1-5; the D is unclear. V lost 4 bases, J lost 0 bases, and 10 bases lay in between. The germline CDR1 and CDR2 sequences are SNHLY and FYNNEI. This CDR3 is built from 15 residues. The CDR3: CASSGAGYSNQPQHF. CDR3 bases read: TGTGCCAGCAGTGGGGCAGGATATAGCAATCAGCCC.

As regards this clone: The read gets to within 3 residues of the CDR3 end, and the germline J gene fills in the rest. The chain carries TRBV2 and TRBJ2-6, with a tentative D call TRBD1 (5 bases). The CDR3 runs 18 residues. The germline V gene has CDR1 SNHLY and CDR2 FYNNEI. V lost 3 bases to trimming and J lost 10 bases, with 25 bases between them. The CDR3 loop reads CASSEYGVGRAALNVLTF. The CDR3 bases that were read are TGTGCCAGCAGTGAGTATGGAGTAGGCAGGGCCGCCCTAAACGTC. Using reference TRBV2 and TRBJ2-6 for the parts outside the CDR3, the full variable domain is EPEVTQTPSHQVTQMGQEVILRCVPISNHLYFYWYRQILGQKVEFLVSFYNNEISEKSEIFDDQFSVERPDGSNFTLKIRSTKLEDSAMYFCASSEYGVGRAALNVLTFGAGSRLTVL.

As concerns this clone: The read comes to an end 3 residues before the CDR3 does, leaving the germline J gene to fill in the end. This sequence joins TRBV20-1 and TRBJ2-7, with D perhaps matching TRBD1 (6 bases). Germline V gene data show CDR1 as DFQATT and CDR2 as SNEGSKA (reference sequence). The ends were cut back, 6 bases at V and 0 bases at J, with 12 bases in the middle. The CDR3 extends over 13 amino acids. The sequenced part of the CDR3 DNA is TGCAGTGCCCACAGGGATAGCTCCTACGAG. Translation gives CSAHRDSSYE. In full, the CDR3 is CSAHRDSSYEQYF.

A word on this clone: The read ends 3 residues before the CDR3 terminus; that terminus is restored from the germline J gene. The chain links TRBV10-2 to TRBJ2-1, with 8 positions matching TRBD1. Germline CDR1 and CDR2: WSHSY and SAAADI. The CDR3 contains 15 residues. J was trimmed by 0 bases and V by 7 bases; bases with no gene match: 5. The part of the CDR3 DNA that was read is TGCGCCAGCACCGAGGACAGGGTCTCCTACAATGAG. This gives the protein CASTEDRVSYNE. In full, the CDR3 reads CASTEDRVSYNEQFF.

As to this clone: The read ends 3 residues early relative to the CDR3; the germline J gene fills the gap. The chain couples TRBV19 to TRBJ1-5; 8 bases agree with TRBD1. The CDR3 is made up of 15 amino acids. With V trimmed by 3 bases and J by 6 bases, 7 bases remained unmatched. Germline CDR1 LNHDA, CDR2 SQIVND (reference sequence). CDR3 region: CASSIGRGRAQPQHF. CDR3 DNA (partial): TGTGCCAGTAGTATCGGCAGGGGGCGGGCTCAGCCC.

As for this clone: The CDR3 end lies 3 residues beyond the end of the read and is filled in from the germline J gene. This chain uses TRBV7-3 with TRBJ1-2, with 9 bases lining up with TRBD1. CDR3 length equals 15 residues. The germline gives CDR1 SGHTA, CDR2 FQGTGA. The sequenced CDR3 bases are TGTGCCAGCAGGCAAAAACAGGGGGCAAGCTCGGGC. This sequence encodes CASRQKQGASSG. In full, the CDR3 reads CASRQKQGASSGYTF. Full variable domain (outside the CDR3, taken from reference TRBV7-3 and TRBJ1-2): GAGVSQTPSNKVTEKGKYVELRCDPISGHTALYWYRQSLGQGPEFLIYFQGTGAADDSGLPNDRFFAVRPEGSVSTLKIQRTERGDSAVYLCASRQKQGASSGYTFGSGTRLTVV.

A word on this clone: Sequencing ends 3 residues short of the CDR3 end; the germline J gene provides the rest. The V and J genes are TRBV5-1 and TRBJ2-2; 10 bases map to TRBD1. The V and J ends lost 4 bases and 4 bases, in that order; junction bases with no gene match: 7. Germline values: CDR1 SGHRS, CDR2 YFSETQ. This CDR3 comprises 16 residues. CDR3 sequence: CASSPVGQGVTGELFF. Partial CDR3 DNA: TGCGCCAGCAGCCCCGTCGGACAGGGGGTCACCGGGGAG.

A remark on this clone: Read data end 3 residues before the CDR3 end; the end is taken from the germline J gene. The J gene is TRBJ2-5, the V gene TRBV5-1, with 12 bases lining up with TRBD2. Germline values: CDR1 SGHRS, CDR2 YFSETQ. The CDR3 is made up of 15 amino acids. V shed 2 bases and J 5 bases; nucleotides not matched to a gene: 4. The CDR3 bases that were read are TGCGCCAGCAGCTTCGGACTAGCGGGAAAGGAGACC. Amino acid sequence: CASSFGLAGKET. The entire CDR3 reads CASSFGLAGKETQYF.

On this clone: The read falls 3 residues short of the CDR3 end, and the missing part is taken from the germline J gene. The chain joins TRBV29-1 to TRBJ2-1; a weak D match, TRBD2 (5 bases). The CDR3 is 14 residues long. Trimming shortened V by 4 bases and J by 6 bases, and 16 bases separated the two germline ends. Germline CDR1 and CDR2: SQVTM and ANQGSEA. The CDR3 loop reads CSVARTGTSNEQFF. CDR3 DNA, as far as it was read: TGCAGCGTTGCAAGGACTGGCACCAGCAATGAG.

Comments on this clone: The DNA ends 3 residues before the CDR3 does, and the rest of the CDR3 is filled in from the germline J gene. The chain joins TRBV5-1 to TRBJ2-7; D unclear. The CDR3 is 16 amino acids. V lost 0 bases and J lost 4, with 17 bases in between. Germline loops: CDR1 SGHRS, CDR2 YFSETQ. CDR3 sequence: CASSLASLAYPYEQYF. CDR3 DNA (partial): TGCGCCAGCAGCTTGGCCTCCCTCGCCTACCCTTACGAG.

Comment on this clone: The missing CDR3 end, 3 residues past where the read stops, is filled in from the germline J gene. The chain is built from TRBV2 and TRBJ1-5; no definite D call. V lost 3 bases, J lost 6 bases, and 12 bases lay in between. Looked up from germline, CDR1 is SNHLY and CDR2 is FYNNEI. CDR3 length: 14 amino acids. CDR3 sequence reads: CASSDWPLGQPQHF. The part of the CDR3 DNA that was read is TGTGCCAGCAGTGATTGGCCTCTTGGTCAGCCC.

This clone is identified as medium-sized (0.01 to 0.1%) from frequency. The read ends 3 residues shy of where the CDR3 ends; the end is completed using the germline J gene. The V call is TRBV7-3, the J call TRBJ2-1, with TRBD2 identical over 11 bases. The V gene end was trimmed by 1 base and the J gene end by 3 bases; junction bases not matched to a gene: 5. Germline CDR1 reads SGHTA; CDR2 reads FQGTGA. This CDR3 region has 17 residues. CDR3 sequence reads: CASSLRASGRFYNEQFF. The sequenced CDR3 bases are TGTGCCAGCAGCTTAAGGGCTAGCGGGAGGTTCTACAATGAG.

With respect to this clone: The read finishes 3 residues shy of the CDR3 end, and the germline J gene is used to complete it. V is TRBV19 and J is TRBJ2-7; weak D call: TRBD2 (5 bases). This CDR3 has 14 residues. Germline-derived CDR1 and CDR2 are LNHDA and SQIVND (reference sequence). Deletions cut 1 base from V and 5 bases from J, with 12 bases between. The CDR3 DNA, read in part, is TGTGCCAGTAGTATAGCACTAGTGGCGGACGAG. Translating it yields CASSIALVADE. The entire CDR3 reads CASSIALVADEQYF.

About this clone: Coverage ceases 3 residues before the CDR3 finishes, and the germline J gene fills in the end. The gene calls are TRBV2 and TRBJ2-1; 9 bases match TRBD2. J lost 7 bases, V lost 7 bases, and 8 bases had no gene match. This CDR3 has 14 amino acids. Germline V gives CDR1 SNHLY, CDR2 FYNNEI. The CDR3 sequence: CASNRAGGGNEQFF. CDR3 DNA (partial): TGTGCCAGCAATCGAGCGGGAGGCGGGAATGAG.

This CDR3 reads CAWSVRGLKAFF. Incomplete CDR3 DNA: TGTGCCTGGAGTGTACGGGGTCTGAAA. This chain joins TRBV30 and TRBJ1-1; D is ambiguous. The read halts 3 residues ahead of the CDR3 end, with the missing end drawn from the germline J gene. The germline V gene encodes CDR1 GTSNPN and CDR2 SVGIG (reference sequence). CDR3 size: 12 residues.

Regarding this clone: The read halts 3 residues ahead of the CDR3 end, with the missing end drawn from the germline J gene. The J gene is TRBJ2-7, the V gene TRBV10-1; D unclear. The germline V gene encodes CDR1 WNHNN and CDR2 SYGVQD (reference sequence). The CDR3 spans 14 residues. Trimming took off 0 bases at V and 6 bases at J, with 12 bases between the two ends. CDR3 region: CASSESVVSTEQYF. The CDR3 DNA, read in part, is TGCGCCAGCAGTGAGTCTGTTGTTAGCACCGAG.

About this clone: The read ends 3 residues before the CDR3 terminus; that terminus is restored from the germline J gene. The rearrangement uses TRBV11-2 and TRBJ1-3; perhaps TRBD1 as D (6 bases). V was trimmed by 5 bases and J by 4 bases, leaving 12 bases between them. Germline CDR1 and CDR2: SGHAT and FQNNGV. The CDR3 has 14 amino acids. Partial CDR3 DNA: TGTGCCAGCAGCCTCGGGACACAAGGAAACACC. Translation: CASSLGTQGNT. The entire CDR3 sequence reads CASSLGTQGNTIYF.

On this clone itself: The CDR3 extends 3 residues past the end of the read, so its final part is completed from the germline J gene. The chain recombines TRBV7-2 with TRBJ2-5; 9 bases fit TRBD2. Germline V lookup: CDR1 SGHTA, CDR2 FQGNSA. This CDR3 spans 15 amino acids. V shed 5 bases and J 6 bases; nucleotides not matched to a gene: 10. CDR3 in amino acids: CASSKGGGRDQTQYF. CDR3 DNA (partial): TGTGCCAGCAGCAAAGGTGGCGGGAGGGATCAGACC.

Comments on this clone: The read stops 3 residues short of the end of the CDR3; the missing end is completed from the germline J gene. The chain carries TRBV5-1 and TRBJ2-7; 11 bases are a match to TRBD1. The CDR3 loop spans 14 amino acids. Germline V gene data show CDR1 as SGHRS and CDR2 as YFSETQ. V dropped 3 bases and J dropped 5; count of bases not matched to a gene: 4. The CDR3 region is CASSWGTGGDEQYF. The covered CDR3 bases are TGCGCCAGCAGCTGGGGGACAGGGGGTGACGAG.

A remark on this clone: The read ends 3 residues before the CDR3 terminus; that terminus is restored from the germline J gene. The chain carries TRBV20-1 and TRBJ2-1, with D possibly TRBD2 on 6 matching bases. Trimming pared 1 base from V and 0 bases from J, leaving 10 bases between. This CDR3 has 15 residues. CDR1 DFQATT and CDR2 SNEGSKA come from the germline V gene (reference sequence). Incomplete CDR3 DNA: TGCAGTGCTAGAGGGGGGGTGGGCTCCTACAATGAG. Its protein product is CSARGGVGSYNE. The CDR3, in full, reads CSARGGVGSYNEQFF.

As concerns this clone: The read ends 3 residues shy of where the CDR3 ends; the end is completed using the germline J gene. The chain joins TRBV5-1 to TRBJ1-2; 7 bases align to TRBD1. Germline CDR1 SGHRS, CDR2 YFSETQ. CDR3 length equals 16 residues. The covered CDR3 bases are TGCGCCAGCAGCTTGGGTCACGGACAGGTCTACAATGAC. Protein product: CASSLGHGQVYND. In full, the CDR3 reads CASSLGHGQVYNDYTF.

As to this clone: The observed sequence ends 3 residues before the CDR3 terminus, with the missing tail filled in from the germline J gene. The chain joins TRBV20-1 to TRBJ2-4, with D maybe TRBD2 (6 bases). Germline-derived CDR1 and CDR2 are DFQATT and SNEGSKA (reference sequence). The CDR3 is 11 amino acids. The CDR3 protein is CSAAREETQYF. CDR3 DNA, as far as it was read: TGCAGTGCAGCGCGGGAAGAGACT.

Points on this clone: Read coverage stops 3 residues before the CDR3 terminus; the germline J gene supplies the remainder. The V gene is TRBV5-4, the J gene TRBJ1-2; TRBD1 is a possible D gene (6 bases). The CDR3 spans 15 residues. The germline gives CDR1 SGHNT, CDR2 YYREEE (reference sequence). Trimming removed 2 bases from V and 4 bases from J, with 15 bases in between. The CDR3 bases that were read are TGTGCCAGCAGCTTATTACAGGGTTCCCTCTATGGC. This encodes CASSLLQGSLYG. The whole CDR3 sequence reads CASSLLQGSLYGYTF.